These 23 T cell receptor beta chains share one sample of origin, sequenced in a study of blood T cell repertoires in COVID-19 (dated by TCRdb to 2018 to 2020). Libraries were constructed by the immunoSEQ multiplex PCR assay. As stored in TCRdb, this immuneACCESS dataset retains in-frame rearrangements with V and J assigned. A fraction of the clones does not appear; measured against another copy, unresolved V genes explain less than half of the discrepancy, and the remainder lacks a known reason. The sample profile shows a few hundred thousand clones; roughly 90% of them were found once. Of the sample, 8% to 9.5% falls within the top ten clones. What was sequenced was PBMCs or T cells enriched from blood (not recorded which). These receptors all come from a woman aged 18-29 years who had recovered from COVID-19.

This sequence joins TRBV19 and TRBJ2-2; 9 bases agree with TRBD2. The CDR3 is 16 amino acids. Germline V gives CDR1 LNHDA, CDR2 SQIVND (reference sequence). The J segment lost 6 bases and the V segment lost 5 bases, leaving 10 bases of the junction unmatched. The CDR3 loop is CASSVGGGAWAGELFF. The DNA of the CDR3 is TGTGCCAGTAGTGTTGGCGGGGGGGCCTGGGCCGGGGAGCTGTTTTTT.

The chain has TRBV11-2 and TRBJ1-1; 7 positions match TRBD1. This CDR3 contains 15 residues. The trim removed 4 bases at V and 2 bases at J, leaving 7 bases unmatched. Germline CDR1 reads SGHAT; CDR2 reads FQNNGV. As DNA, the CDR3 is TGTGCCAGCAGCTCCCTCTGGACAGGAAACACTGAAGCTTTCTTT. Protein: CASSSLWTGNTEAFF.

This chain joins TRBV2 and TRBJ1-1; D remains ambiguous. The CDR3 runs 15 residues. Germline V CDR1 and CDR2: SNHLY, FYNNEI. V shed 4 bases and J shed 5 bases, with 17 bases lying between them. The CDR3 DNA reads TGTGCCAGCAGTGTAGAAACGCGGGGATCTACTGAAGCTTTCTTT. This sequence encodes CASSVETRGSTEAFF.

This clone occurred a few times. The chain couples TRBV7-9 to TRBJ1-1; D gene unclear. The CDR3 is 10 amino acids. CDR1 is SEHNR, CDR2 FQNEAQ, per germline (reference sequence). Trimming cost V 1 base and J 9 bases, with 3 bases left between them. CDR3: CASSLVKAFF. Written as DNA, the CDR3 is TGTGCCAGCAGCTTAGTTAAAGCTTTCTTT.

The chain uses TRBV10-3 and TRBJ1-6; the match to TRBD1 covers 7 bases. CDR1 is ENHRY and CDR2 is SYGVKD in the germline V gene. Trimming took 4 bases from V and 0 from J; bases not matched to a gene: 9. There are 18 residues in the CDR3. The CDR3 protein is CAISATGASSSYNSPLHF. The CDR3 nucleotides read TGTGCCATCAGTGCTACAGGGGCCTCGAGCTCCTATAATTCACCCCTCCACTTT.

V is TRBV5-4 and J is TRBJ1-2, with D perhaps matching TRBD1 (5 bases). The CDR3 contains 13 residues. CDR1 is SGHNT, CDR2 YYREEE, per germline (reference sequence). Trimming left V 1 base short and J 8 bases short, with 12 bases between. CDR3 sequence reads: CASSLQGLGGYTF. For the CDR3, the DNA is TGTGCCAGCAGCTTGCAGGGACTTGGAGGCTACACCTTC.

The rearrangement joins TRBV7-3 to TRBJ2-1, with 8 bases matching TRBD2. Germline CDR1 and CDR2: SGHTA and FQGTGA. The V and J ends lost 4 bases and 9 bases, in that order; junction bases with no gene match: 5. This CDR3 has 13 residues. The DNA of the CDR3 is TGTGCCAGCAGCTCGAGCGGGGGCACTGAGCAGTTCTTC. Its protein is CASSSSGGTEQFF.

The chain is built from TRBV5-1 and TRBJ1-2; 7 positions match TRBD1. The CDR3 length is 13 residues. Trimming took 4 bases from V and 3 from J; bases not matched to a gene: 3. The V gene's germline CDR1 is SGHRS and CDR2 YFSETQ. CDR3 sequence: CASSPGQDYGYTF. The CDR3 DNA is TGCGCCAGCAGCCCAGGACAGGACTATGGCTACACCTTC.

J is TRBJ2-3 and V is TRBV5-1; possible D gene TRBD1, 6 bases. Germline CDR1 is SGHRS and CDR2 is YFSETQ. Trimming stripped 5 bases from V and 1 base from J, with 14 bases between. The CDR3 is 15 residues long. CDR3 DNA: TGCGCCAGCAGGCCGATTCCAGGGGGCACAGATACGCAGTATTTT. It is translated as CASRPIPGGTDTQYF.

This clone was detected only once. V and J are TRBV6-5 and TRBJ1-5; unclear D gene. Germline V gene lookup returns CDR1 MNHEY and CDR2 SVGAGI. The germline V and J ends were trimmed by 4 bases and 4 bases, with 17 bases remaining between them. The CDR3 is 16 residues long. CDR3 nucleotide sequence: TGTGCCAGCAGTTTGGGAGGAGCGGCCACTAATCAGCCCCAGCATTTT. Its translation is CASSLGGAATNQPQHF.

This chain joins TRBV7-6 and TRBJ2-1; the D gene is possibly TRBD1 (6 bases). The germline V and J ends were trimmed by 4 bases and 10 bases, with 23 bases remaining between them. The CDR3 contains 16 residues. From germline, CDR1 is SGHVS and CDR2 FNYEAQ. CDR3 bases: TGTGCCAGCAGCTCCACCCGTATAGCAGGGGCCCGGGAGCAGTTCTTC. Protein product: CASSSTRIAGAREQFF.

V gene TRBV7-8 combines with J gene TRBJ2-2; possible D gene TRBD1, 5 bases. CDR1 is SGHVS and CDR2 is FQNEAQ in the germline V gene. The CDR3 is 14 amino acids. The V end was cut by 8 bases, the J end by 4 bases, with 14 bases between. The CDR3 coding sequence is TGTGCCAGCTCCTTGGGGCTCGGCACCGGGGAGCTGTTTTTT. Protein: CASSLGLGTGELFF. The variable domain in full, completed from reference TRBV7-8 and TRBJ2-2, reads GAGVSQSPRYKVAKRGQDVALRCDPISGHVSLFWYQQALGQGPEFLTYFQNEAQLDKSGLPSDRFFAERPEGSVSTLKIQRTQQEDSAVYLCASSLGLGTGELFFGEGSRLTVL.

The chain carries TRBV20-1 and TRBJ2-7; possibly TRBD1 for D (6 bases). Germline CDR1 and CDR2: DFQATT and SNEGSKA (reference sequence). Trimming removed 3 bases at V and 0 bases at J, with 21 bases between. The CDR3 consists of 17 residues. CDR3 residues: CSASTTASGVYSYEQYF. DNA of the CDR3: TGCAGTGCTAGTACGACAGCTTCAGGGGTATACTCCTACGAGCAGTACTTC.

In its sample, this clone was seen a few times. This chain connects TRBV7-6 to TRBJ2-7, with D possibly being TRBD2 (6 bases). Germline lookup yields CDR1 SGHVS and CDR2 FNYEAQ. Deletions cut 3 bases from V and 0 bases from J, with 12 bases between. The CDR3 contains 15 residues. CDR3: CASSFGGKGSYEQYF. The CDR3 DNA follows: TGTGCCAGCAGCTTTGGGGGGAAAGGCTCCTACGAGCAGTACTTC.

The rearrangement uses TRBV7-3 and TRBJ2-2, with TRBD2 matching 14 bases. Losses at the gene ends were 4 bases for V and 6 bases for J; bases not matched to a gene: 7. The CDR3 length is 17 residues. Germline V lookup: CDR1 SGHTA, CDR2 FQGTGA. CDR3 amino acids: CASSSPKGLAGAGELFF. DNA for the CDR3: TGTGCCAGCAGCTCTCCAAAGGGACTAGCGGGAGCCGGGGAGCTGTTTTTT.

V gene TRBV3-1 (or the pseudogene TRBV3-2) combines with J gene TRBJ2-7; possible D gene TRBD2, 5 bases. V lost 4 bases to trimming and J lost 3 bases, with 10 bases between them. The germline gives CDR1 LGHDT, CDR2 YNNKEL (reference sequence). The CDR3 runs 13 residues. CDR3 nucleotide sequence: TGTGCCAGCAGCCCACGGGGTAACTACGAGCAGTACTTC. This sequence encodes CASSPRGNYEQYF.

The rearrangement links TRBV28 to TRBJ1-5; D unresolved. Germline V gene lookup returns CDR1 MDHEN and CDR2 SYDVKM. The V gene lost 2 bases and the J gene lost 3 bases, with 8 bases spanning the gap. CDR3 length equals 14 residues. This chain's CDR3 is CASSLPHSNQPQHF. CDR3 DNA sequence: TGTGCCAGCAGTTTACCCCATTCCAATCAGCCCCAGCATTTT.

This clone was recorded once. The J gene is TRBJ1-3, the V gene TRBV5-6; TRBD1 agrees at 8 bases. This CDR3 comprises 16 residues. Germline trimming cut 0 bases from V and 0 bases from J; bases unmatched to any gene: 2. The germline gives CDR1 SGHDT, CDR2 YYEEEE. CDR3 sequence: CASSLGTGNSGNTIYF. Written as DNA, the CDR3 is TGTGCCAGCAGCTTGGGGACAGGGAACTCTGGAAACACCATATATTTT.

The CDR3 DNA reads TGTGCCAGCAGCCCCCTAAGCGGCCTCTCCTACGAGCAGTACTTC. Amino acid sequence: CASSPLSGLSYEQYF. The chain recombines TRBV7-2 with TRBJ2-7, with D possibly being TRBD2 (5 bases). Germline values: CDR1 SGHTA, CDR2 FQGNSA. CDR3 length: 15 residues. The V gene lost 5 bases and the J gene lost 0 bases, with 14 bases spanning the gap.

The genes are TRBV5-1 and TRBJ1-2, with TRBD1 matching 7 bases. V was pared by 0 bases and J by 4 bases, with 6 bases of the junction left unmatched. Germline lookup yields CDR1 SGHRS and CDR2 YFSETQ. This CDR3 is 15 amino acids long. CDR3 amino acids: CASSLGEGATYGYTF. For the CDR3, the DNA is TGCGCCAGCAGCTTGGGAGAGGGGGCTACCTATGGCTACACCTTC.

The chain uses TRBV7-9 and TRBJ2-7; TRBD1 matches 9 bases. Trimming cost V 10 bases and J 5 bases; bases outside gene matches: 9. Germline values: CDR1 SEHNR, CDR2 FQNEAQ (reference sequence). This CDR3 comprises 13 residues. The CDR3 loop reads CAIPGQGYDEQYF. The DNA of the CDR3 is TGTGCCATTCCGGGACAGGGCTATGACGAGCAGTACTTC.

This sequence joins TRBV29-1 and TRBJ1-1; D is unclear. This CDR3 has 12 residues. Germline values: CDR1 SQVTM, CDR2 ANQGSEA. Trimming removed 2 bases from V and 2 bases from J, with 6 bases in between. The CDR3 DNA reads as TGCAGCGTTGAAAGAGGAAACACTGAAGCTTTCTTT. It is translated as CSVERGNTEAFF.

This chain connects TRBV19 to TRBJ2-1; D is possibly TRBD1 (5 bases). CDR1 is LNHDA, CDR2 SQIVND, per germline (reference sequence). The CDR3 is 15 residues long. V lost 1 base and J 5 bases, leaving 12 bases between the germline ends. This chain's CDR3 is CASSIAQDMDNEQFF. CDR3 DNA: TGTGCCAGTAGTATAGCTCAGGACATGGACAATGAGCAGTTCTTC.